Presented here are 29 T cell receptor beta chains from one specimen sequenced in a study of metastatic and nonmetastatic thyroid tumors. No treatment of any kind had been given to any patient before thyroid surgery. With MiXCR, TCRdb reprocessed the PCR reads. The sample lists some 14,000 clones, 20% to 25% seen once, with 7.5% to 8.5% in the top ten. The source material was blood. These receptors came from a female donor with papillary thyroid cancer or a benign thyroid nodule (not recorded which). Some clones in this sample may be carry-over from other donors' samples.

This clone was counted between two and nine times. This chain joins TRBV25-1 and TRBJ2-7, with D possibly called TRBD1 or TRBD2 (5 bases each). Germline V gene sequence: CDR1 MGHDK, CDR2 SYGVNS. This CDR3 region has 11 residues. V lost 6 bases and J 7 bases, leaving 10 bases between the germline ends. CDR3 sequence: CASRKGPEQYF. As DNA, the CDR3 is TGTGCCAGCAGAAAGGGACCTGAGCAGTACTTC.

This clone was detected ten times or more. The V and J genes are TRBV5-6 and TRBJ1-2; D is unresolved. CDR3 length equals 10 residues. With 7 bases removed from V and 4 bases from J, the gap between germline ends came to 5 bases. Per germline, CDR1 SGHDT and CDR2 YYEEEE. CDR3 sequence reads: CASGGYGYTF. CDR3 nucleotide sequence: TGTGCCAGCGGTGGCTATGGCTACACCTTC. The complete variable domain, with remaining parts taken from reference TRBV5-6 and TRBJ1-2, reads DAGVTQSPTHLIKTRGQQVTLRCSPKSGHDTVSWYQQALGQGPQFIFQYYEEEERQRGNFPDRFSGHQFPNYSSELNVNALLLGDSALYLCASGGYGYTFGSGTRLTVV.

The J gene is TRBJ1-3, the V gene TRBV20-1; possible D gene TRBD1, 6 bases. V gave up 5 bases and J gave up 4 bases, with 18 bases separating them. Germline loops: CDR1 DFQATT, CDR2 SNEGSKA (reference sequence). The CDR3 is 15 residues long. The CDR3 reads CSAFYYRASGNTIYF. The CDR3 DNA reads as TGCAGTGCTTTCTATTACAGGGCATCCGGAAACACCATATATTTT.

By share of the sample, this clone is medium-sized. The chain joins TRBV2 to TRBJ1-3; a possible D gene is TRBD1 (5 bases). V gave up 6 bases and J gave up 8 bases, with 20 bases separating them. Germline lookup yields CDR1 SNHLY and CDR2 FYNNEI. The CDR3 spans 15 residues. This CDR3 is CASRRDRPNGDTIYF. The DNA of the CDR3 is TGTGCCAGCAGGAGGGACCGACCGAACGGTGACACCATATATTTT.

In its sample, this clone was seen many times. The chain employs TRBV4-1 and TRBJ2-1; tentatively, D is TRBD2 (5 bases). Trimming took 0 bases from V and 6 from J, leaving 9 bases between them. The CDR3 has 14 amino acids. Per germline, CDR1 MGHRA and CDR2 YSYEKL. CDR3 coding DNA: TGCGCCAGCAGCCAAGATGGCGGGTCCAATGAGCAGTTCTTC. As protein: CASSQDGGSNEQFF.

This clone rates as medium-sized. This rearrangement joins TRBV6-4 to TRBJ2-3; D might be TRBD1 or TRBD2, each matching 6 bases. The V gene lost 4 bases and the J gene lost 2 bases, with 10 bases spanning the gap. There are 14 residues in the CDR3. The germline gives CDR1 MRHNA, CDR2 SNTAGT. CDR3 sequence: CASSVGGHTDTQYF. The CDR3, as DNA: TGTGCCAGCAGTGTCGGGGGACACACAGATACGCAGTATTTT.

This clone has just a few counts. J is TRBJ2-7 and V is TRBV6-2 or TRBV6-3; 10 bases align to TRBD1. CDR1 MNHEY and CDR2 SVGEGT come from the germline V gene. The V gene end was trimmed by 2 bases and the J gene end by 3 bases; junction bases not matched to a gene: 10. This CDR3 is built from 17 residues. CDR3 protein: CASSYRWDRGWNYEQYF. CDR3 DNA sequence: TGTGCCAGCAGTTACCGATGGGACAGGGGTTGGAACTACGAGCAGTACTTC.

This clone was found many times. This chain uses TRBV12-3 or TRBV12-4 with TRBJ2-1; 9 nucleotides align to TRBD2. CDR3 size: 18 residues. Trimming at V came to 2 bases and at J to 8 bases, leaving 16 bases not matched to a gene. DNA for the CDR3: TGTGCCAGCAGTTTAAACCCACACGCTGCGGGAGGGCCGGATGAGCAGTTCTTC. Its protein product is CASSLNPHAAGGPDEQFF.

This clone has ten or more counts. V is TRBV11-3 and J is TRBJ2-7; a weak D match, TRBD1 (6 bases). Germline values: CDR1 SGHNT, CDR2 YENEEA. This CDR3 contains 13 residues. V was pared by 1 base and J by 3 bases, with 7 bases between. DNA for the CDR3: TGTGCCAGCAGCTTAGGGACAGACTACGAGCAGTACTTC. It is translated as CASSLGTDYEQYF. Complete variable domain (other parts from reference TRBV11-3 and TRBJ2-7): EAGVVQSPRYKIIEKKQPVAFWCNPISGHNTLYWYLQNLGQGPELLIRYENEEAVDDSQLPKDRFSAERLKGVDSTLKIQPAELGDSAVYLCASSLGTDYEQYFGPGTRLTVT.

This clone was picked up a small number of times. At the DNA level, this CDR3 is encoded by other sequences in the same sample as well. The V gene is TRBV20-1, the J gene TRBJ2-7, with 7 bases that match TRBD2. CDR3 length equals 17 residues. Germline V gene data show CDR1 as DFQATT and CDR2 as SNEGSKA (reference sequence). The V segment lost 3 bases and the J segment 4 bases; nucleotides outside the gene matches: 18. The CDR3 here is CSARADVVAGPGYEQYF. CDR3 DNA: TGCAGTGCTAGGGCTGATGTAGTAGCGGGTCCGGGTTACGAGCAGTACTTC.

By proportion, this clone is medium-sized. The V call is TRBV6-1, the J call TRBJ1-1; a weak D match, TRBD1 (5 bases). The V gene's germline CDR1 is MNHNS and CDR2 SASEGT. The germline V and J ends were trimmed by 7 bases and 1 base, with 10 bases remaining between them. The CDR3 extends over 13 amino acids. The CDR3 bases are TGTGCCAGCATTAAGACAGCGAACACTGAAGCTTTCTTT. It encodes CASIKTANTEAFF.

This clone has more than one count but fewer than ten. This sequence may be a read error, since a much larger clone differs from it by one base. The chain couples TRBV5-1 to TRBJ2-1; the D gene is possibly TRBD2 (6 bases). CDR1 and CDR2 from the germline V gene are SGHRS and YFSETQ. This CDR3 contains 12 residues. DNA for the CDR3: TGCACCAGCAGCTTTTGGGAGGATGAGCAGTTCTTC. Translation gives CTSSFWEDEQFF.

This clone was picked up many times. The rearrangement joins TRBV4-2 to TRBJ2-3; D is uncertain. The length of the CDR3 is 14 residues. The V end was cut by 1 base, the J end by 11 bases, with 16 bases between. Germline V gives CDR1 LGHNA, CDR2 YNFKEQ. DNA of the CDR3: TGTGCCAGCAGCCAAGTCCGAGAACGCGGCGAGCAGTATTTT. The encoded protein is CASSQVRERGEQYF.

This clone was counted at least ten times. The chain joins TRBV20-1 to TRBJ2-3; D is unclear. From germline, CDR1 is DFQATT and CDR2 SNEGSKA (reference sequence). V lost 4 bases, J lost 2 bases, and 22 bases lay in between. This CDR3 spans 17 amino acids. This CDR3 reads CSAIDFVLLQTTDTQYF. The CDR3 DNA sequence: TGCAGTGCTATCGACTTTGTTTTGCTGCAAACCACAGATACGCAGTATTTT.

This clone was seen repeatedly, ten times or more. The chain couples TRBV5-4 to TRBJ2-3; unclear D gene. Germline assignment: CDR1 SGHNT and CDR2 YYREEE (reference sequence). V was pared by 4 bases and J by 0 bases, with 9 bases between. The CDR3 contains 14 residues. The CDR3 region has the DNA TGTGCCAGCAGCCACAGAACGAGCACAGATACGCAGTATTTT. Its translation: CASSHRTSTDTQYF.

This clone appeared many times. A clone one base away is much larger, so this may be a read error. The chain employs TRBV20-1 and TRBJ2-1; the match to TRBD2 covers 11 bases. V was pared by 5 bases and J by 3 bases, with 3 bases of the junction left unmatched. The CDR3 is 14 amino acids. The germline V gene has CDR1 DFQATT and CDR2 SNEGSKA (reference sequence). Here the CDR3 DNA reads TGCAGTGCTGGAACTAGCGGGGGCTACAATGAGCAGTTCTTC. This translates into CSAGTSGGYNEQFF.

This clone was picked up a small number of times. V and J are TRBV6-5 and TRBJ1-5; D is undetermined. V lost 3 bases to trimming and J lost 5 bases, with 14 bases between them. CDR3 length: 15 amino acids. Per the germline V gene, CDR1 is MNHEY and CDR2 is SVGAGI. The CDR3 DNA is TGTGCCAGCAGTTATCGTAAGGCTGTGTATCAGCCCCAGCATTTT. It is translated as CASSYRKAVYQPQHF.

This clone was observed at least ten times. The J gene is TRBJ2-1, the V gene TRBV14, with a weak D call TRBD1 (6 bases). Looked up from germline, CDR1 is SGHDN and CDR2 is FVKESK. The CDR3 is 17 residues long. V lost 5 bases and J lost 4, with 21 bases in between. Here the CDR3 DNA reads TGTGCCAGCAGCACCCGACAGGTCGGGTTTAGGTACAATGAGCAGTTCTTC. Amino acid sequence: CASSTRQVGFRYNEQFF.

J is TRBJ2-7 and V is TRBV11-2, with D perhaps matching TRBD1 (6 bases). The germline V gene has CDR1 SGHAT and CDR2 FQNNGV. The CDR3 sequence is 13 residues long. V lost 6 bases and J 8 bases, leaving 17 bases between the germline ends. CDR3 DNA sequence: TGTGCCAGCAGTCAGGGTAGCCAGGGGAAGCAGTACTTC. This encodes CASSQGSQGKQYF.

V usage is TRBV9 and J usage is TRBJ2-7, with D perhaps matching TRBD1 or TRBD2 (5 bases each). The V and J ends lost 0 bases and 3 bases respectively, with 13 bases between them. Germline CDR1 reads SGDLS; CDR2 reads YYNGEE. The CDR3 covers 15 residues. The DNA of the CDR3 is TGTGCCAGCAGCGTAGCTGGGACCACTGACTACGAGCAGTACTTC. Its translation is CASSVAGTTDYEQYF.

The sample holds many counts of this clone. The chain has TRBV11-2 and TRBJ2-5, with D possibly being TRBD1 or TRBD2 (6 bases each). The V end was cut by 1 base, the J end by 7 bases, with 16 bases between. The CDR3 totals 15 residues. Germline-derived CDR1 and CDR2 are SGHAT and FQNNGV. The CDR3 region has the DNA TGTGCCAGCAGCTTAGCCGGGGGCGTTATTGGGACCCAGTACTTC. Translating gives CASSLAGGVIGTQYF.

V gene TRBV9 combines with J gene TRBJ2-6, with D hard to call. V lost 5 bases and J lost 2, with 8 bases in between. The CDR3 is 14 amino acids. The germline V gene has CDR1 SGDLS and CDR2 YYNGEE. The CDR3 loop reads CASRREAGANVLTF. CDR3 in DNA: TGTGCCAGCAGAAGAGAGGCTGGGGCCAACGTCCTGACTTTC. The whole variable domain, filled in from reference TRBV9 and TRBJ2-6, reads DSGVTQTPKHLITATGQRVTLRCSPRSGDLSVYWYQQSLDQGLQFLIQYYNGEERAKGNILERFSAQQFPDLHSELNLSSLELGDSALYFCASRREAGANVLTFGAGSRLTVL.

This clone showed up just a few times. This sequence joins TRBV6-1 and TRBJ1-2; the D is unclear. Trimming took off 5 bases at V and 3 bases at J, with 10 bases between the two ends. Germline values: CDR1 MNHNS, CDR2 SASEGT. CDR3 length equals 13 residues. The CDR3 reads CASSPGRDYGYTF. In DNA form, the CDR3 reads TGTGCCAGCAGTCCTGGACGGGACTATGGCTACACCTTC.

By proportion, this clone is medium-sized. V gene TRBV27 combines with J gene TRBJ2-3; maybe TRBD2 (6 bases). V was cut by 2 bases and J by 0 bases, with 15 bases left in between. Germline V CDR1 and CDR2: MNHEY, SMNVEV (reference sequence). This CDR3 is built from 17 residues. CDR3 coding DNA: TGTGCCAGCAGTTTAGAGCTAGCGAGAGCTAGCACAGATACGCAGTATTTT. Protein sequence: CASSLELARASTDTQYF.

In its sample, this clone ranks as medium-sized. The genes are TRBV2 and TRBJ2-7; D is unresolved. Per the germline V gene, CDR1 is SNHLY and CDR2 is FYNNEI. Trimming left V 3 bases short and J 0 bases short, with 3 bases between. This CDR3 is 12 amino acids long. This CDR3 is CASSDLSYEQYF. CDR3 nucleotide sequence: TGTGCCAGCAGTGATCTCTCCTACGAGCAGTACTTC.

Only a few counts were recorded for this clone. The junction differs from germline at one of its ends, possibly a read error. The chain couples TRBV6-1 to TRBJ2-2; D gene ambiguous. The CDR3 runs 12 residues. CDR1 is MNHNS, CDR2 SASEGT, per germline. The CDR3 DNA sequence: TGTGCCAGCATGCCTAACATCGGGGAGCTGTTTTTT. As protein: CASMPNIGELFF.

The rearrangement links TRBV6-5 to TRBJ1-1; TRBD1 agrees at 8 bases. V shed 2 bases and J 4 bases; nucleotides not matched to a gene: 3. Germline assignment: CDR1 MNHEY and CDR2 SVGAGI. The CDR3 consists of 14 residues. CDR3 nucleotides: TGTGCCAGCAGTTACCGCACAGGGGGCACTGAAGCTTTCTTT. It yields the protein CASSYRTGGTEAFF.

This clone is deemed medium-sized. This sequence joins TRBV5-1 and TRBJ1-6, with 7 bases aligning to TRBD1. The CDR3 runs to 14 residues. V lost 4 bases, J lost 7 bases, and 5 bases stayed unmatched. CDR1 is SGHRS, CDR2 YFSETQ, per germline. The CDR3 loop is CASSLRGANSPLHF. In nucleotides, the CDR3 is TGCGCCAGCAGCCTCAGGGGGGCAAATTCACCCCTCCACTTT. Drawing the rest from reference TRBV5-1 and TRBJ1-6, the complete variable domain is KAGVTQTPRYLIKTRGQQVTLSCSPISGHRSVSWYQQTPGQGLQFLFEYFSETQRNKGNFPGRFSGRQFSNSRSEMNVSTLELGDSALYLCASSLRGANSPLHFGNGTRLTVT.

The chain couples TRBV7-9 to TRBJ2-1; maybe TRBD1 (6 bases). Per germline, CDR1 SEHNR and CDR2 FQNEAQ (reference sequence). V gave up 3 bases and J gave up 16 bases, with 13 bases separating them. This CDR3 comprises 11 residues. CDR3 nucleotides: TGTGCCAGCAGCTTCCGGGACATTCAATTCTTC. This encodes CASSFRDIQFF.